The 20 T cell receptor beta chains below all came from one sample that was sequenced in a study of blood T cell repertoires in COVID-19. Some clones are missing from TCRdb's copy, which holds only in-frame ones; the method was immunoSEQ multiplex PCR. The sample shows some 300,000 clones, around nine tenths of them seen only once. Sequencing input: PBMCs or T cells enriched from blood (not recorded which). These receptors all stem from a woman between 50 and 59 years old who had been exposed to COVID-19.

The CDR3 region has the DNA TGTGCCAGCAGCCAAGATCGAGCTACGTATGGCTACACCTTC. Residues: CASSQDRATYGYTF. The chain couples TRBV3-1 (or the pseudogene TRBV3-2) to TRBJ1-2, with D hard to call. Germline V gene lookup returns CDR1 LGHDT and CDR2 YNNKEL (reference sequence). Trimming stripped 0 bases from V and 5 bases from J, with 10 bases between. CDR3 length: 14 residues.

Here the CDR3 reads CATNGGAMADTQYF. The CDR3, as DNA: TGTGCCACGAACGGGGGGGCCATGGCAGATACGCAGTATTTT. The chain joins TRBV15 to TRBJ2-3; 8 bases fit TRBD2. Trimming removed 9 bases from V and 4 bases from J; junction bases left unmatched: 9. The CDR3 totals 14 residues. Germline-derived CDR1 and CDR2 are LNHNV and YYDKDF (reference sequence).

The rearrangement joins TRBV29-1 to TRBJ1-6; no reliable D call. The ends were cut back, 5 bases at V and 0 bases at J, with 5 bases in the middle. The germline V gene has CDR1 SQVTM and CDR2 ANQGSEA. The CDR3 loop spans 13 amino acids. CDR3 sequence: CSVRSSYNSPLHF. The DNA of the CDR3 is TGCAGCGTTCGGAGCTCCTATAATTCACCCCTCCACTTT.

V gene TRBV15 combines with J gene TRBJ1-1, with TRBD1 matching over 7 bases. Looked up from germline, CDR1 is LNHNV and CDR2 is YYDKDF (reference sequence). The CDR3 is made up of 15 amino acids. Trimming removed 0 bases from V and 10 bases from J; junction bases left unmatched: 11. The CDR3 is CATSREKSGGWRAFF. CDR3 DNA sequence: TGTGCCACCAGCAGAGAAAAATCAGGGGGGTGGCGAGCTTTCTTT.

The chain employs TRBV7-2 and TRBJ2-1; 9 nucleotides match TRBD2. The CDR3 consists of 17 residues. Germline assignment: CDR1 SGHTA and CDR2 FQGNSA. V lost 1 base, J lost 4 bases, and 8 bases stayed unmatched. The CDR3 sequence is CASSLVFLAGTYNEQFF. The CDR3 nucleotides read TGTGCCAGCAGCTTAGTGTTTCTAGCGGGGACATACAATGAGCAGTTCTTC. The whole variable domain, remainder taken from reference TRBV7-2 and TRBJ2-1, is GAGVSQSPSNKVTEKGKDVELRCDPISGHTALYWYRQSLGQGLEFLIYFQGNSAPDKSGLPSDRFSAERTGGSVSTLTIQRTQQEDSAVYLCASSLVFLAGTYNEQFFGPGTRLTVL.

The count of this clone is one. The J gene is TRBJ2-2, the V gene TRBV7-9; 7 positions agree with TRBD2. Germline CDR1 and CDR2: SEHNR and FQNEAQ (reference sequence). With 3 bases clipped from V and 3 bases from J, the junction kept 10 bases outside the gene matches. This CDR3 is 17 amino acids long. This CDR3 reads CASSFPTGGWDTGELFF. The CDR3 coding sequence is TGTGCCAGCAGCTTCCCCACGGGGGGATGGGACACCGGGGAGCTGTTTTTT.

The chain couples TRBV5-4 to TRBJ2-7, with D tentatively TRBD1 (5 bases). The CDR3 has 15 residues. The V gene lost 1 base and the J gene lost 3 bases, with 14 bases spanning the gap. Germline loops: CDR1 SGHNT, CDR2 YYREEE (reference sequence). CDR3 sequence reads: CASSLLVGPLYEQYF. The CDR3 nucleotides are TGTGCCAGCAGCTTGTTAGTGGGGCCGCTCTACGAGCAGTACTTC.

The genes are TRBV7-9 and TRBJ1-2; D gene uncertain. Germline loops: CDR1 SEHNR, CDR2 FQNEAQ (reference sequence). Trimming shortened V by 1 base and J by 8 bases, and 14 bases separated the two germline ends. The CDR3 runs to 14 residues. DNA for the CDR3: TGTGCCAGCAGCTTAGATCTCAGATCGCGGGGCTACACCTTC. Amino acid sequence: CASSLDLRSRGYTF.

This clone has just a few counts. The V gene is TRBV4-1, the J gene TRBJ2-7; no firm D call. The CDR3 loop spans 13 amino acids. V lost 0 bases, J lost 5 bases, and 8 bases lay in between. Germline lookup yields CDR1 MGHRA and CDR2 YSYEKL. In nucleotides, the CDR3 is TGCGCCAGCAGCCAAGACCCCCCAGACGAGCAGTACTTC. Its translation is CASSQDPPDEQYF.

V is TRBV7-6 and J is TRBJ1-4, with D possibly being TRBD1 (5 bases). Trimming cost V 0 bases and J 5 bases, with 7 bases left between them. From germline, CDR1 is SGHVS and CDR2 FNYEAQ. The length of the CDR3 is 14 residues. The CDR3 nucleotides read TGTGCCAGCAGCTTAGCAGGGGTGAATGAAAAACTGTTTTTT. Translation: CASSLAGVNEKLFF.

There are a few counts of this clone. Here the CDR3 reads CASSTGTAYEQYF. The CDR3 coding sequence is TGTGCCAGCAGTACCGGGACAGCCTACGAGCAGTACTTC. This chain joins TRBV6-5 and TRBJ2-7, with 7 bases that match TRBD1. The V and J ends lost 5 bases and 2 bases, in that order; junction bases with no gene match: 3. The germline V gene encodes CDR1 MNHEY and CDR2 SVGAGI. This CDR3 spans 13 amino acids.

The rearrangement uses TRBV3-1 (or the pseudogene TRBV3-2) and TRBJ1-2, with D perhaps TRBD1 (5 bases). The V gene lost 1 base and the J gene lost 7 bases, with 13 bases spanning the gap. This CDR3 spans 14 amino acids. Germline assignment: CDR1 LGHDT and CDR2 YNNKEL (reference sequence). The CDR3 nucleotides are TGTGCCAGCAGCCAAGCAGGGCCGGTAACTGGCTACACCTTC. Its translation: CASSQAGPVTGYTF.

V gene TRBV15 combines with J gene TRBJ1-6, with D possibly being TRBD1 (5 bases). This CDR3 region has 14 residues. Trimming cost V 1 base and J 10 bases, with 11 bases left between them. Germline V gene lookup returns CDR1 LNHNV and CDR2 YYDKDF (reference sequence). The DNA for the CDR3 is TGTGCCACCAGCAGAGGGGGGGTGGGGTCACCCCTCCACTTT. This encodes CATSRGGVGSPLHF.

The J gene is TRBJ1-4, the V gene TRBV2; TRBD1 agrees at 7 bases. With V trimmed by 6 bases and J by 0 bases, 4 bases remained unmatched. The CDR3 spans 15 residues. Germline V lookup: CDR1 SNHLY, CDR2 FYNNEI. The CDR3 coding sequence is TGTGCCAGCAGGGGGACAGCCTCAACTAATGAAAAACTGTTTTTT. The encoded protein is CASRGTASTNEKLFF.

CDR3 coding DNA: TGTGCCAGCAGCGCTCAGCGGGCCAACTCCTACAATGAGCAGTTCTTC. It encodes CASSAQRANSYNEQFF. The chain recombines TRBV28 with TRBJ2-1; D is perhaps TRBD2 (6 bases). The CDR3 contains 16 residues. V lost 6 bases to trimming and J lost 0 bases, with 15 bases between them. Germline values: CDR1 MDHEN, CDR2 SYDVKM. Together with reference TRBV28 and TRBJ2-1, the CDR3 gives the full variable domain: DVKVTQSSRYLVKRTGEKVFLECVQDMDHENMFWYRQDPGLGLRLIYFSYDVKMKEKGDIPEGYSVSREKKERFSLILESASTNQTSMYLCASSAQRANSYNEQFFGPGTRLTVL.

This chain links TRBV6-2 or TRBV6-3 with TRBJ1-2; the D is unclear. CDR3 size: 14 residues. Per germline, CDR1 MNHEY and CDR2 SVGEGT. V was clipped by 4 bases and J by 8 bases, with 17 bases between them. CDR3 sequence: CASSWLTDGGGYTF. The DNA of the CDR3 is TGTGCCAGCAGTTGGTTGACCGACGGAGGAGGCTACACCTTC.

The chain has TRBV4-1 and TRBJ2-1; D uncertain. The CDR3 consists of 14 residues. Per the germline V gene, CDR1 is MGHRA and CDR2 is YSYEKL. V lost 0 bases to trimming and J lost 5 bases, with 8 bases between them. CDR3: CASSQDGPHNEQFF. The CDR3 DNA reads TGCGCCAGCAGCCAAGATGGCCCCCACAATGAGCAGTTCTTC.

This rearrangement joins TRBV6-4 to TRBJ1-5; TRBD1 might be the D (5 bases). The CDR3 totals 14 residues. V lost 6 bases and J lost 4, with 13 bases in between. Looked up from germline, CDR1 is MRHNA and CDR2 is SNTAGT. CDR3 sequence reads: CASSRDYGNQPQHF. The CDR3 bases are TGTGCCAGCAGCCGGGACTACGGAAATCAGCCCCAGCATTTT.

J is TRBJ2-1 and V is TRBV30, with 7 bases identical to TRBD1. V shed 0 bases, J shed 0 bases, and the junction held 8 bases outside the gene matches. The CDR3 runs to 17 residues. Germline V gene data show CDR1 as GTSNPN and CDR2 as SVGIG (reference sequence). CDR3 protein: CAWSVHFGTASYNEQFF. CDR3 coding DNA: TGTGCCTGGAGTGTACACTTCGGGACAGCCTCCTACAATGAGCAGTTCTTC.

Written as DNA, the CDR3 is TGTGCCAGCAGTCCGCTAGCGGGGAGCTCCTACGAGCAGTACTTC. Translation: CASSPLAGSSYEQYF. The rearrangement links TRBV28 to TRBJ2-7; 9 bases map to TRBD2. The V gene end was trimmed by 5 bases and the J gene end by 0 bases; junction bases not matched to a gene: 5. Germline V gene lookup returns CDR1 MDHEN and CDR2 SYDVKM. The CDR3 loop spans 15 amino acids.